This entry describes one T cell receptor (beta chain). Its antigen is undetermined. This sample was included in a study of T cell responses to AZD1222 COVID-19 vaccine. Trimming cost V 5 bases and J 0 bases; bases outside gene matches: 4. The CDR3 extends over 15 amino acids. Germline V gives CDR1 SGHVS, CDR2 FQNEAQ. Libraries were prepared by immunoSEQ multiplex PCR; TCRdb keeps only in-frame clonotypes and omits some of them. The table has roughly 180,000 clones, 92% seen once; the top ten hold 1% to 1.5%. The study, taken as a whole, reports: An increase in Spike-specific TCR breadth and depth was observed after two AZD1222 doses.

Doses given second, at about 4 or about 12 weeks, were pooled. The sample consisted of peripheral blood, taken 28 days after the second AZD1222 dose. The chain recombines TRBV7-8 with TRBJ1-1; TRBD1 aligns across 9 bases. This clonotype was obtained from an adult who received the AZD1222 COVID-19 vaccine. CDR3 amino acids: CASSPGQGLNTEAFF. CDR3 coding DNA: TGTGCCAGCAGCCCAGGACAGGGGTTGAACACTGAAGCTTTCTTT.